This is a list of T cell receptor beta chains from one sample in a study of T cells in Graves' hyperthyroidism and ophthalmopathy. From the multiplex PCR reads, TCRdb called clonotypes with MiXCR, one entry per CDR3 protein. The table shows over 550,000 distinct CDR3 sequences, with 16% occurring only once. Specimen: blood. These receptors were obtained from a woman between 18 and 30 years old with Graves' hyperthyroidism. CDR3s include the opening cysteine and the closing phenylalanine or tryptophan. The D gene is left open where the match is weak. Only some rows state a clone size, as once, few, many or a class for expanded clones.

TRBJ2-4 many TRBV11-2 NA CASSPGLLAKNIQYF TGTGCCAGCAGCCCAGGGCTCCTAGCCAAAAACATTCAGTACTTC
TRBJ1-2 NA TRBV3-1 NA CASSQTLPHGYTF TGTGCCAGCAGCCAGACCCTCCCCCATGGCTACACCTTC
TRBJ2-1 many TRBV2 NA CATSVANEQFF TGTGCCACCTCTGTGGCCAATGAGCAGTTCTTC
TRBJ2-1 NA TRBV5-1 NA CASSFVRPADSYNEQFF TGCGCCAGCAGCTTCGTTCGACCGGCCGACTCCTACAATGAGCAGTTCTTC
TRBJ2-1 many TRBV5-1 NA CASGGTYNEQFF TGCGCCAGCGGGGGGACCTACAATGAGCAGTTCTTC
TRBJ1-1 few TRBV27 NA CASSPRSGRNTEAFF TGTGCCAGCAGCCCTCGATCGGGGCGAAACACTGAAGCTTTCTTT
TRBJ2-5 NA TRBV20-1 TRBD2 CSARDMGLHKETQYF TGCAGTGCTAGAGATATGGGACTACATAAAGAGACCCAGTACTTC
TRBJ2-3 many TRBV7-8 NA CASSPESQDTQYF TGTGCCAGCAGCCCCGAAAGTCAAGATACGCAGTATTTT
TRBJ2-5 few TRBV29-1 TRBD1 CSASRDSQETQYF TGCAGCGCGAGCCGGGACAGCCAAGAGACCCAGTACTTC
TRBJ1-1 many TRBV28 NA CASSLLGGSTEAFF TGTGCCAGCAGTTTATTGGGGGGGAGCACTGAAGCTTTCTTT
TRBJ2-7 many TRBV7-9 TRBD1 CASTTPGQGDEQYF TGTGCCAGCACAACCCCGGGACAGGGCGACGAGCAGTACTTC
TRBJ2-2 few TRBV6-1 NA CANGRPNTGELFF TGTGCCAACGGACGACCAAACACCGGGGAGCTGTTTTTT
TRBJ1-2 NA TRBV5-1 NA CASSLTGIDGYTF TGCGCCAGCAGCTTAACCGGGATTGATGGCTACACCTTC
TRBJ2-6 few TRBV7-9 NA CASSLVGGAGANVLTF TGTGCCAGCAGCTTAGTTGGAGGGGCTGGGGCCAACGTCCTGACTTTC
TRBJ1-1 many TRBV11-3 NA CASSQSRDTEAFF TGTGCCAGCAGCCAATCCCGGGACACTGAAGCTTTCTTT
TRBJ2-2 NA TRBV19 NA CAGSIRGASHTGELFF TGTGCCGGTAGTATCCGCGGCGCGAGCCACACCGGGGAGCTGTTTTTT
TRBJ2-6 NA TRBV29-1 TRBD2 CSVERLAGNSGANVLTF TGCAGCGTTGAAAGACTAGCGGGTAACTCTGGGGCCAACGTCCTGACTTTC
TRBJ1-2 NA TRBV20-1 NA CSVTGDSLAGANYGYTF TGCAGTGTCACCGGAGACAGCCTCGCCGGGGCCAACTATGGCTACACCTTC
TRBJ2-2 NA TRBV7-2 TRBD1 CASSLTGGAVARELFF TGTGCCAGCAGCTTAACAGGGGGCGCCGTCGCCAGGGAGCTGTTTTTT
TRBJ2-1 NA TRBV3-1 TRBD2 CASSQGVAGANEQFF TGTGCCAGCAGCCAAGGTGTCGCGGGAGCCAATGAGCAGTTCTTC
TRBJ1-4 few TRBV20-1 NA CSASDSINEKLFF TGCAGTGCTAGCGACAGCATTAATGAAAAACTGTTTTTT
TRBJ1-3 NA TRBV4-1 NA CASSQDRASAGNTIYF TGCGCCAGCAGCCAAGATAGGGCCTCTGCTGGAAACACCATATATTTT
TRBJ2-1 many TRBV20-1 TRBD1 CSATQGTEQFF TGCAGTGCCACACAGGGGACTGAGCAGTTCTTC
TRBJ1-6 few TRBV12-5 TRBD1 CASASTGGYGSPPHF TGTGCTAGTGCTTCGACAGGGGGCTATGGTTCACCCCCCCACTTT
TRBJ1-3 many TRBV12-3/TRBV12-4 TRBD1 CASSLVQGAGNTIYF TGTGCCAGCAGCTTAGTACAGGGGGCTGGAAACACCATATATTTT
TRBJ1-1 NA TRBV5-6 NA CASSLEVNPEAFF TGTGCCAGCAGCTTAGAAGTGAACCCTGAAGCTTTCTTT
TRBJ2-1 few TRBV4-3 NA CASSQDHYWAPNYNEQFF TGCGCCAGCAGCCAAGATCACTATTGGGCCCCAAACTACAATGAGCAGTTCTTC
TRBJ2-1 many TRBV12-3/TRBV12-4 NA CASGSGNEQFF TGTGCCAGCGGGTCGGGCAATGAGCAGTTCTTC
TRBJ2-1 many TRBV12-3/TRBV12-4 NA CASSFWDITINEQFF TGTGCCAGCAGTTTTTGGGATATTACCATCAATGAGCAGTTCTTC
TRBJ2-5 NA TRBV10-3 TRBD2 CAVGTSGAETQYF TGTGCCGTTGGGACTAGCGGGGCAGAGACCCAGTACTTC
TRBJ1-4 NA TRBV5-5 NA CASSPSGLGIRNEKLFF TGTGCCAGCAGCCCATCGGGGCTCGGGATCCGGAATGAAAAACTGTTTTTT
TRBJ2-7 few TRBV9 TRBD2 CASSVGATSAFVRSEQYF TGTGCCAGCAGCGTAGGGGCAACTAGCGCATTCGTAAGGAGCGAGCAGTACTTC
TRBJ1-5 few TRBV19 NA CASGLWEISNQPQHF TGTGCCAGTGGACTGTGGGAGATTAGCAATCAGCCCCAGCATTTT
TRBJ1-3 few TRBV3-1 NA CASSRWEDSNTIYF TGTGCCAGCAGTCGCTGGGAAGATTCAAACACCATATATTTT
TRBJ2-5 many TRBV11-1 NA CASSFSGRETQYF TGTGCCAGCAGCTTCTCAGGGAGGGAGACCCAGTACTTC
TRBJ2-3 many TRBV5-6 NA CASSFSNREADTQYF TGTGCCAGCAGCTTTAGTAACAGGGAGGCAGATACGCAGTATTTT
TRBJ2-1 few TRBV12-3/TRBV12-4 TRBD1 CASSLTGTGEFF TGTGCCAGCAGTTTAACGGGAACAGGGGAGTTCTTC
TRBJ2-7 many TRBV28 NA CASSLSAQGWWRESPYEQYF TGTGCCAGCAGTTTATCGGCCCAGGGGTGGTGGCGGGAGTCCCCCTACGAGCAGTACTTC
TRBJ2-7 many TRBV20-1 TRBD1 CSASRDRDYEQYF TGCAGTGCTAGCCGGGACAGGGACTACGAGCAGTACTTC
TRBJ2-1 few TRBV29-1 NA CSVESRQGYNEQFF TGCAGCGTTGAAAGCAGGCAGGGCTACAATGAGCAGTTCTTC
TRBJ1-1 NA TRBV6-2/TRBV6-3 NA CASTTQKKTSIEAFF TGTGCCAGCACCACCCAAAAAAAAACATCCATTGAAGCTTTCTTT
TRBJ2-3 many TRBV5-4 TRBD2 CASRSAGETDTQYF TGTGCCAGCAGGTCAGCGGGAGAAACAGATACGCAGTATTTT
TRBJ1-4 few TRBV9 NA CASSGTGSTPNEKLFF TGTGCCAGCAGCGGAACGGGAAGTACGCCTAATGAAAAACTGTTTTTT
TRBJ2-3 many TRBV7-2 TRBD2 CASTRRASGGTDTQYF TGTGCCAGCACGCGACGGGCTAGCGGGGGCACAGATACGCAGTATTTT
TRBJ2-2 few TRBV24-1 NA CATSSWGQINTGELFF TGTGCCACCAGTTCGTGGGGGCAGATTAACACCGGGGAGCTGTTTTTT
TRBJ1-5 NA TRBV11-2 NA CASSLGGGNNQPQHF TGTGCCAGCAGCTTAGGTGGGGGAAACAATCAGCCCCAGCATTTT
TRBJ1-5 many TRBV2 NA CASSDREAGQPQHF TGTGCCAGCAGTGATCGGGAGGCGGGGCAGCCCCAGCATTTT
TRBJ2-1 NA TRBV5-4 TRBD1 CASSDRDREDNEQFF TGTGCCAGCAGCGACCGGGACAGGGAAGACAATGAGCAGTTCTTC
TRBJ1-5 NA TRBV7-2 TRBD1 CASSFGTGHQPQHF TGTGCCAGCAGCTTCGGGACAGGGCATCAGCCCCAGCATTTT
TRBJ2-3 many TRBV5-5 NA CASSLVSADTQYF TGTGCCAGCAGCTTGGTGTCGGCGGATACGCAGTATTTT
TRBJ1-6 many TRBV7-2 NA CASRRGGTNNSPLHF TGTGCCAGCAGAAGGGGAGGGACAAATAATTCACCCCTCCACTTT
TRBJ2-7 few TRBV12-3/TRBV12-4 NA CASTTGNYEQYF TGTGCCAGCACCACAGGGAATTACGAGCAGTACTTC
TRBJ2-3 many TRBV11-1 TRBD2 CASTLSSLLALTDTQYF TGTGCCAGCACCTTATCTTCTTTACTAGCGCTAACGGATACGCAGTATTTT
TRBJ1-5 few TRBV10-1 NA CASSESGGTYQPQHF TGCGCCAGCAGTGAGTCGGGCGGAACATATCAGCCCCAGCATTTT
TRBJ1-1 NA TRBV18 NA CASSPSIGGRDTEAFF TGTGCCAGCTCACCGAGTATAGGGGGTCGGGACACTGAAGCTTTCTTT
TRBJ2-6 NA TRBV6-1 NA CASSEVAGHSVGANVLTF TGTGCCAGCAGTGAAGTTGCGGGGCATTCAGTTGGGGCCAACGTCCTGACTTTC
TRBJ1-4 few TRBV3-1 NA CASSQGFGWGNEKLFF TGTGCCAGCAGCCAAGGTTTTGGTTGGGGGAATGAAAAACTGTTTTTT
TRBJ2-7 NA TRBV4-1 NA CASSRNMDSSYEQYF TGCGCCAGCAGCCGGAACATGGACAGCTCCTACGAGCAGTACTTC
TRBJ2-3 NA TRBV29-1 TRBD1 CSVEGTGGTDTQYF TGCAGCGTTGAGGGGACAGGGGGGACAGATACGCAGTATTTT
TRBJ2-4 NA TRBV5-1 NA CASSAENIQYF TGCGCCAGCAGCGCAGAAAACATTCAGTACTTC